The T cell receptor beta chain under discussion was sequenced for a study of PD-1 blockade in classical Hodgkin lymphoma. Study-level information: Patients were treated with nivolumab at 3 mg/kg, and this was given intravenously every 2 weeks. Notes on the study in general: Exclusion removed patients who began nivolumab under 1 year after ASCT. The study found complete responders had baseline diversity similar to newly diagnosed patients. Although disease activity or prior therapy may be involved, causes of the repertoire differences remain undefined.

Each and every patient relapsed after autologous stem cell transplantation, and patients got differing brentuximab vedotin exposure. A word on this clone: Its antigen is unidentified.

Clones were sequenced by immunoSEQ multiplex PCR, and TCRdb holds only the in-frame ones, with some missing. The sample contains some 150,000 clones, around four fifths of which appear only once. Germline loops: CDR1 ENHRY, CDR2 SYGVKD. Losses at the gene ends were 6 bases for V and 1 base for J; bases not matched to a gene: 14. The CDR3 consists of 19 residues. The chain employs TRBV10-3 and TRBJ2-7; 14 nucleotides agree with TRBD2. The receptor was derived from a human donor with classical Hodgkin lymphoma. The material was peripheral blood mononuclear cells (PBMCs), obtained before the second cycle of nivolumab. This chain's CDR3 is CAIRSVNGLAGGRSYEQYF. CDR3 coding DNA: TGTGCCATCAGATCCGTTAATGGACTAGCGGGAGGAAGATCCTACGAGCAGTACTTC.